This TCR beta chain was retrieved from a study of cytomegalovirus exposure and HLA in healthy donors. Germline V gene data show CDR1 as WNHNN and CDR2 as SYGVQD (reference sequence). The CDR3 length is 12 residues. V lost 7 bases and J lost 6, with 10 bases in between. Using immunoSEQ multiplex PCR, the repertoire was profiled, and TCRdb retains in-frame clones only, with some absent. The top ten clones hold around 3.3% of a sample with about 79,000 clones, roughly 93% of them seen once. Sequenced sample: PBMCs. This chain uses TRBV10-1 with TRBJ2-1, with a weak D call TRBD2 (5 bases). This TCR derives from a woman aged 30 to 39 in good health and CMV-seronegative. CDR3 region: CASTSSVNEQFF. The CDR3 coding sequence is TGCGCCAGCACCAGTAGCGTCAATGAGCAGTTCTTC.